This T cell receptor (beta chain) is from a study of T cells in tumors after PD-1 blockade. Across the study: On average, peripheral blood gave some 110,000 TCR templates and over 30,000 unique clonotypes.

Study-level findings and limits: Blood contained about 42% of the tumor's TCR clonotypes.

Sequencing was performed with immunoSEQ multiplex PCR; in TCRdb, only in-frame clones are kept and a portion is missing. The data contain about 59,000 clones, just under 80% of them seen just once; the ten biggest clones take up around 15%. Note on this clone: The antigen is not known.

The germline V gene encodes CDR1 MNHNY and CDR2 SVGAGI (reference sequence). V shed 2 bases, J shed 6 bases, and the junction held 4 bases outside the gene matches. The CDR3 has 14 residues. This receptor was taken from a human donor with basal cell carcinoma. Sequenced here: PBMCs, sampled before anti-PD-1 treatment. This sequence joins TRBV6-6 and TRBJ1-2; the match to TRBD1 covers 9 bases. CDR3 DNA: TGTGCCAGCAGTTACGCGGGGGACAGGGATGGCTACACCTTC. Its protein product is CASSYAGDRDGYTF.